The rows below give T cell receptor beta chains drawn from one sample of a study of shared clonotypes between healthy human individuals. Clones were read by immunoSEQ multiplex PCR, and TCRdb kept only the in-frame ones, dropping some. The table lists under 1,900,000 clones, 98% to 99% of them singletons. The sample was naive CD4+ T cells sorted from blood. These receptors came from a man aged 25-45 years in good health. The conserved cysteine and the conserved F or W are not part of the CDR3 here. The D gene is left open where the match is weak.

d_call v_call cdr3_length cdr3_aa
TRBD2 TRBV6-1 18 ASSEAPGTSGRASQETQY
TRBD1 TRBV7-9 14 ASSPQGARDTGELF
TRBD1 TRBV7-9 16 ASSVSGGERLRGNTIY
TRBD2 TRBV5-1 14 ASSMGLAEGAGELF
TRBD1 TRBV27 14 ASTLFTGTGSYTQY
. TRBV7-9 15 ASSSPADGASVYEQY
TRBD1 TRBV7-2 12 ASSSGTGPYEQY
. TRBV2 14 ASSTTGRGRPGELF
. TRBV30 11 AWSVPPNTEAF
TRBD1 TRBV5-3 13 ARSSRRTGSYEQY
TRBD1 TRBV29-1 11 SSATGSTDTQY
. TRBV21-1 14 ASSKIPRRPRFEQY
. TRBV6-6 10 ASMGFYNEQF
. TRBV11-2 11 ASSLKTNYGYT
. TRBV6-1 13 ASSPLSSTLDTIY
. TRBV7-9 6 ATETQY
. TRBV7-9 9 VSGAVNEQF
TRBD1 TRBV7-6 13 ASSLEGQGAYEQY
. TRBV11-2 14 ASSLGAQGSYNEQF
TRBD2 TRBV14 16 ASSPSGRLAGGPYEQF
. TRBV7-9 13 ASSPLERGHQPQH
TRBD1 TRBV27 16 ASSLLSRQGAHNYGYT